Described below is a single TCR beta chain sequence and its context. Its antigen remains unidentified. Germline V gene lookup returns CDR1 SGHNT and CDR2 YYREEE (reference sequence). CDR3 length: 14 amino acids. V lost 4 bases to trimming and J lost 4 bases; unmatched junction nucleotides: 5. This sample stems from a study of Ad26.COV2.S vaccination and SARS-CoV-2 variants. About the research overall: Intramuscular Ad26.COV2.S doses were given once or twice, 56 days apart.

Assay: immunoSEQ multiplex PCR; the TCRdb copy retains only in-frame clones and omits some. The sample records about 400,000 clones, about four fifths being singletons. Study-wide points: Substantial breadth in spike-specific CD8+ and CD4+ T cell responses was reportedly seen after vaccination. Vaccine recipients showed a spike-specific TCR breadth that was higher than in placebo recipients.

As to treatment: around 19 received Ad26.COV2.S at low or high dose, single or two shots; several received placebo; per-sample allocation not given. Sampling took place 63 days after the first vaccine or placebo injection. The TCR originated in a person between 18 and 65 years old who received the Ad26.COV2.S COVID-19 vaccine or a placebo. The source was peripheral blood, collected in a trial of Ad26.COV2.S vaccine versus placebo. The chain carries TRBV5-4 and TRBJ2-7, with TRBD2 matching over 10 bases. CDR3 protein: CASSVSSGGYEQYF. Written as DNA, the CDR3 is TGTGCCAGCAGCGTCTCTAGCGGGGGTTACGAGCAGTACTTC.